One and the same sample provided the 17 T cell receptor beta chains below, sequenced in a study of molecular identifiers for immune sequencing clone quantification (dated by TCRdb to 2017 to 2018). To prepare the library, PCR was applied. The sequencing machine was an Illumina HiSeq 4000. Clones were called with MiXCR by TCRdb after fastp trimmed the public reads at Q25, and only in-frame beta chains were retained. Records with the same CDR3 protein are collapsed into one entry carrying the most frequent genes and DNA. This sample has 250,000 to 400,000 distinct CDR3 sequences in its table, and about a fifth of those were observed once. Clones ranked in the top ten supply approximately 0.85% of the sample. Source material: naive CD8+ T cells from blood, with Jurkat cell RNA spiked in. This sample's cell subset or site label indicates: FACS-sorted CD8+CD4-CCR7+CD45RA+ naive T cells. All receptors derive from a human donor in good health. Some libraries in this study had Jurkat cell RNA spiked in.

This clonotype was seen a handful of times. The chain joins TRBV11-2 to TRBJ2-7; the D is unclear. Germline CDR1 reads SGHAT; CDR2 reads FQNNGV. V lost 3 bases and J lost 5, with 8 bases in between. This CDR3 contains 12 residues. For the CDR3, the DNA is TGTGCCAGCAGCTTTACAGTCCACGAGCAGTACTTC. Translated, it gives CASSFTVHEQYF.

Ten or more counts support this clonotype. This chain's CDR3 is CSAFSGASSYEQYF. The DNA for the CDR3 is TGCAGTGCTTTTAGCGGGGCTAGCTCCTACGAGCAGTACTTC. The rearrangement uses TRBV20-1 and TRBJ2-7; TRBD2 matches 8 bases. The J segment lost 0 bases and the V segment lost 5 bases, leaving 6 bases of the junction unmatched. CDR1 is DFQATT, CDR2 SNEGSKA, per germline (reference sequence). CDR3 length: 14 amino acids.

The V gene is TRBV3-1, the J gene TRBJ1-3, with unresolved D. This CDR3 has 16 amino acids. Germline V gives CDR1 LGHDT, CDR2 YNNKEL (reference sequence). V lost 0 bases, J lost 0 bases, and 9 bases lay in between. The CDR3 protein is CASSQERILSGNTIYF. In nucleotides, the CDR3 is TGTGCCAGCAGCCAAGAGAGGATCCTCTCTGGAAACACCATATATTTT.

This clonotype has at least ten counts. The J gene is TRBJ2-1, the V gene TRBV5-1; D may match TRBD1 or TRBD2 (5 bases each). This CDR3 is built from 16 residues. Germline V lookup: CDR1 SGHRS, CDR2 YFSETQ. Trimming took off 0 bases at V and 6 bases at J, with 16 bases between the two ends. CDR3 nucleotides: TGCGCCAGCAGCTTGGTTGGGGGTACTAGGAGCAATGAGCAGTTCTTC. Translating it yields CASSLVGGTRSNEQFF.

This clonotype was detected many times. This chain uses TRBV10-2 with TRBJ1-2, with TRBD1 matching over 8 bases. The CDR3 is 14 amino acids. V trimming: 6 bases; J trimming: 2 bases; junction bases outside the gene matches: 5. Looked up from germline, CDR1 is WSHSY and CDR2 is SAAADI. CDR3: CASSPTGDNYGYTF. Here the CDR3 DNA reads TGCGCCAGCAGCCCGACAGGGGACAACTATGGCTACACCTTC.

This clonotype occurred many times. The chain has TRBV4-3 and TRBJ1-4; D ambiguous. Germline lookup yields CDR1 LGHNA and CDR2 YSLEER. The germline V and J ends were trimmed by 4 bases and 4 bases, with 1 base remaining between them. The length of the CDR3 is 11 residues. CDR3 residues: CASSLNEKLFF. The CDR3, as DNA: TGCGCCAGCAGCCTTAATGAAAAACTGTTTTTT.

This clonotype was seen at least ten times. The chain combines TRBV27 with TRBJ2-5; D is unclear. The germline gives CDR1 MNHEY, CDR2 SMNVEV (reference sequence). This CDR3 has 9 residues. V was clipped by 10 bases and J by 1 base, with 1 base between them. This chain's CDR3 is CATQETQYF. The CDR3 DNA reads as TGTGCCACCCAAGAGACCCAGTACTTC.

This clonotype was detected only a few times. This chain uses TRBV27 with TRBJ2-7; 8 bases are a match to TRBD2. The CDR3 extends over 16 amino acids. The V gene's germline CDR1 is MNHEY and CDR2 SMNVEV (reference sequence). The V segment lost 4 bases and the J segment 7 bases; nucleotides outside the gene matches: 15. The CDR3 DNA is TGTGCCAGCAGTTCGCTTTGGAGCGGGGGACCGTTGGAGCAGTACTTC. Translated: CASSSLWSGGPLEQYF.

This clonotype was detected only a few times. This may arise from a read error, as a much more abundant clone is one base away. The gene calls are TRBV12-3 or TRBV12-4 and TRBJ2-3; no reliable D call. The CDR3 covers 15 residues. The CDR3 region has the DNA TGTGCCAGCAGTTTCAGCAGCCAAAACACAGATACGCGGTATTTT. The encoded protein is CASSFSSQNTDTRYF.

This clonotype was counted once. The junction departs from the called germline gene at one end, perhaps through a read error. The V and J genes are TRBV12-3 or TRBV12-4 and TRBJ2-3; 11 bases line up with TRBD2. The CDR3 has 13 residues. As DNA, the CDR3 is TGTGCCAGCCGATCCACTAGCGGGGGTTCTGACCGATTT. Its translation: CASRSTSGGSDRF.

This clonotype has a handful of counts. In nucleotides, the CDR3 is TGTGCCAGCAGTTTCCTTCTAGCTGAATCCGAGGAGTTCTTC. It translates to CASSFLLAESEEFF. This chain links TRBV27 with TRBJ2-1; tentatively, D is TRBD2 (5 bases). The germline gives CDR1 MNHEY, CDR2 SMNVEV (reference sequence). This CDR3 is 14 amino acids long. Trimming removed 3 bases from V and 14 bases from J, with 20 bases in between.

This clonotype was detected ten times or more. The rearrangement links TRBV20-1 to TRBJ2-5; tentative D call: TRBD2 (7 bases). Trimming took 6 bases from V and 4 from J, leaving 21 bases between them. CDR1 is DFQATT, CDR2 SNEGSKA, per germline (reference sequence). This CDR3 is 15 amino acids long. The CDR3 DNA reads as TGCAGTGCGGATAATCGGGGGGCGAGGAGAGAGACCCAGTACTTC. Its protein is CSADNRGARRETQYF.

This clonotype was detected ten times or more. In nucleotides, the CDR3 is TGTGCCAGCAGCACCAGACTAGCGGGAGACTACAATGAGCAGTTCTTC. Its protein is CASSTRLAGDYNEQFF. This chain uses TRBV7-6 with TRBJ2-1; TRBD2 aligns across 12 bases. The V and J ends lost 5 bases and 3 bases, in that order; junction bases with no gene match: 5. Germline-derived CDR1 and CDR2 are SGHVS and FNYEAQ. The CDR3 totals 16 residues.

This clonotype was observed at least ten times. The J gene is TRBJ2-3, the V gene TRBV6-5; maybe TRBD2 (5 bases). V gave up 2 bases and J gave up 8 bases, with 11 bases separating them. CDR1 and CDR2 (germline): MNHEY, SVGAGI. This CDR3 has 13 residues. In DNA form, the CDR3 reads TGTGCCAGCAGTTACCAAACTAGAGGTACGCAGTATTTT. Encoded protein: CASSYQTRGTQYF.

This clonotype was seen at least ten times. The J gene is TRBJ2-7, the V gene TRBV29-1; D is possibly TRBD1 (6 bases). CDR3 length: 12 amino acids. Germline V gene data show CDR1 as SQVTM and CDR2 as ANQGSEA. Trimming took off 4 bases at V and 5 bases at J, with 12 bases between the two ends. As DNA, the CDR3 is TGCAGCGTTGTTTTACCAGGGGACGAGCAGTACTTC. It codes for CSVVLPGDEQYF.

In its sample, this clonotype was seen many times. The chain is built from TRBV20-1 and TRBJ2-7, with 12 bases lining up with TRBD2. Germline V gene data show CDR1 as DFQATT and CDR2 as SNEGSKA (reference sequence). The V and J ends lost 3 bases and 5 bases, in that order; junction bases with no gene match: 8. The CDR3 extends over 15 amino acids. CDR3 sequence reads: CSARDQTSGRNEQYF. The CDR3, as DNA: TGCAGTGCTAGGGATCAGACTAGCGGGAGAAACGAGCAGTACTTC.

This clonotype was counted only a few times. The chain recombines TRBV11-1 with TRBJ2-6; the match to TRBD1 covers 7 bases. V gave up 6 bases and J gave up 0 bases; unmatched junction bases: 2. Germline V gene lookup returns CDR1 SGHAT and CDR2 FQDESV (reference sequence). The CDR3 is made up of 15 amino acids. The CDR3 loop is CASRDRNSGANVLTF. The CDR3 DNA reads as TGTGCCAGCAGGGACAGGAACTCTGGGGCCAACGTCCTGACTTTC.